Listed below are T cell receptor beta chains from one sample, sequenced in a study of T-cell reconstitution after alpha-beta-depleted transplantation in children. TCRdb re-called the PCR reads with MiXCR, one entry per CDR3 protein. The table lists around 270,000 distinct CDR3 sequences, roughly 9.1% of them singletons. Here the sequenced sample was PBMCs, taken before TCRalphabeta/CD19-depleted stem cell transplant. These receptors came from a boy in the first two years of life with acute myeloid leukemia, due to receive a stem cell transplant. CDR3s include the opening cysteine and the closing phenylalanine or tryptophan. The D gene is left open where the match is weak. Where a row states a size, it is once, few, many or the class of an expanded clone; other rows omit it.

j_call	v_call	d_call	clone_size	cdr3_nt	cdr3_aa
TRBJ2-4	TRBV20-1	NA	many	TGCAGTGCTACACACAGGAAAAACATTCAGTACTTC	CSATHRKNIQYF
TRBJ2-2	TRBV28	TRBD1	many	TGTGCCAGCAGTTTAGGGACAGGGGGCAACACCGGGGAGCTGTTTTTT	CASSLGTGGNTGELFF
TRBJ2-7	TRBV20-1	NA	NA	TGCAGTGCTAGCGACAGGCTCTACGAGCAGTACTTC	CSASDRLYEQYF
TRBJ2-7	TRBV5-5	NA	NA	TGTGCCAGCGGGGCCTCAGGGGTCCATTCCTACGAGCAGTACTTC	CASGASGVHSYEQYF
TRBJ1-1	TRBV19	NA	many	TGTGCCAGTAAAGACATGAACACTGAAGCTTTCTTT	CASKDMNTEAFF
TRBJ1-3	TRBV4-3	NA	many	TGCGCCAGCAGCCAAGCCGGCTCTGGAAACACCATATATTTT	CASSQAGSGNTIYF
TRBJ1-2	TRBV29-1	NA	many	TGCAGCGTCAGGGAACACTATGGCTACACCTTC	CSVREHYGYTF
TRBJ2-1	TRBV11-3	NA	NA	TGTGCCAGCAGCTTAGGCACTAGGTCCGTGCAGTTCTTC	CASSLGTRSVQFF
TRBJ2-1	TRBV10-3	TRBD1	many	TGTGCCATCAGAAGGGACAGGGTAGATGAGCAGTTCTTC	CAIRRDRVDEQFF
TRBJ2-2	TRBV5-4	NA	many	TGTGCCAGCAGCTGGTCCCACACCGGGGAGCTGTTTTTT	CASSWSHTGELFF
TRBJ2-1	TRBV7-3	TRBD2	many	TGTGCCAGCAGCACTGGGACTAGCGGGAGATACAATGAGCAGTTCTTC	CASSTGTSGRYNEQFF
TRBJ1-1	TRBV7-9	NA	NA	TGTGCCAGCAGCTTAGGCAGAGAGGGGACTGAAGCTTTCTTT	CASSLGREGTEAFF
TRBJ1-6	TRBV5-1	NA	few	TGTGCCAGCAGCCAACGAGAGGACTCGAATTCACCCCTCCACTTT	CASSQREDSNSPLHF
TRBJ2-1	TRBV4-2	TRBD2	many	TGTGCCAGCAGCCAAGCCCCATTCCGGACTAGCTCAAATGAGCAGTTCTTC	CASSQAPFRTSSNEQFF
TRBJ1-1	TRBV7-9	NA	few	TGTGCCAGCAGCTCTTGGACGTATTCGAACACTGAAGCTTTCTTT	CASSSWTYSNTEAFF
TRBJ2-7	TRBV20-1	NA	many	TGCAGTGCTAGAGATCGGGATTTACAGGTACCCTACGAGCAGTACTTC	CSARDRDLQVPYEQYF
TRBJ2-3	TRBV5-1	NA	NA	TGCGCCAGCAGCTCCGGGGACGACACAGATACGCAGTATTTT	CASSSGDDTDTQYF
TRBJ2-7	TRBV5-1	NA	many	TGCGCCAGCAGCCGGGACACTGGCCTCTACGAGCAGTACTTC	CASSRDTGLYEQYF
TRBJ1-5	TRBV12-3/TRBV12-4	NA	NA	TGTGCCAGCAGTCCCCCGGGACGGAGAAATCAGCCCCAGCATTTT	CASSPPGRRNQPQHF
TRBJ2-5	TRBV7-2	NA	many	TGTGCCAGCAGCGTTTATGCCCCGCTTCCATTATCCGTACAAGAGACCCAGTACTTC	CASSVYAPLPLSVQETQYF
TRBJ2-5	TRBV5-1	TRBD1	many	TGCGCCAGCAGCCGACGGACAGGGCGGAAAGAGACCCAGTACTTC	CASSRRTGRKETQYF
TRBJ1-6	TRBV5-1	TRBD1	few	TGCGCCAGCAGCTTCCGGGACAGGGGAAGTAGCTCCTATAATTCACCCCTCCACTTT	CASSFRDRGSSSYNSPLHF
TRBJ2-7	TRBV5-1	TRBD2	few	TGCGCCAGCAGCAGGGGGCGGGAGGGCCTTTACGAGCAGTACTTC	CASSRGREGLYEQYF
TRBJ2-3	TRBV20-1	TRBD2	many	TGCAGTGCTACAACTAGCGGGATCAATGATCCGTACACAGATACGCAGTATTTT	CSATTSGINDPYTDTQYF
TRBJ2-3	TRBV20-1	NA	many	TGCATGAGCCAACGGACTGCCGGAACAGATACGCAGTATTTT	CMSQRTAGTDTQYF
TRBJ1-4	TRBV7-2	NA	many	TGTGCCAGCAGCTTAGAGTCCAGGGCCAATGAAAAACTGTTTTTT	CASSLESRANEKLFF
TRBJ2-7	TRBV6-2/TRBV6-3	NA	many	TGTGCCAGCCGTTCAATAGCCAGGAGCTCCTACGAGCAGTACTTC	CASRSIARSSYEQYF
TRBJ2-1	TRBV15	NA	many	TGTGCCACCAGCAGCGCCGAGTACAATGAGCAGTTCTTC	CATSSAEYNEQFF
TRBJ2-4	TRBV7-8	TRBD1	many	TGTGCCAGCAGCTCCGCGGGACAGGGAATGCTAGCCAAAAACATTCAGTACTTC	CASSSAGQGMLAKNIQYF
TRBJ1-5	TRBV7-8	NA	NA	TGTGCCAGCAGCTTAGCCCGGACACTTGATAGCAATCAGCCCCAGCATTTT	CASSLARTLDSNQPQHF
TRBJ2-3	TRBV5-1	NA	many	TGCGCCAGCAGCTTGGTGGCAGGCACAGATACGCAGTATTTT	CASSLVAGTDTQYF
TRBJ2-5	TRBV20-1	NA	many	TGCAGTGCTACCCCAAGGGAGACCCAGTACTTC	CSATPRETQYF
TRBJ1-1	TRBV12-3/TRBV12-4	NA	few	TGTGCCAGCACCTCGGGACTCCCGAACACTGAAGCTTTCTTT	CASTSGLPNTEAFF
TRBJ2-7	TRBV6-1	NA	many	TGTGCCAGCAGAGATCAGCTCTCCTACGAGCAGTACTTC	CASRDQLSYEQYF
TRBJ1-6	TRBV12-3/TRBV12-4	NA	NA	TGTGCCAGCAGTCAAGGGGCTTCACCCCTCCACTTT	CASSQGASPLHF
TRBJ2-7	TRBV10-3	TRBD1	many	TGTGCCGTTCAACAGGGGGCTAACTACGAGCAGTACTTC	CAVQQGANYEQYF
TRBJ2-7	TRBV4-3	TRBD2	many	TGCGCCAGCAGCCAAGAACTAGCGGGGTCCAGCTCCTACGAGCAGTACTTC	CASSQELAGSSSYEQYF
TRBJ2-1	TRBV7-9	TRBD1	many	TGTGCCAGCCAGGACAGGTTGAGCTCCTACAATGAGCAGTTCTTC	CASQDRLSSYNEQFF
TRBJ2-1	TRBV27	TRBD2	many	TGTGCCAGCAGTTTATCGGCTAGCGGCCCTCTTAGAAGTGAGCAGTTCTTC	CASSLSASGPLRSEQFF
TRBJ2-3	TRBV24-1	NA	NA	TGTGCCACCAGTGATAAGGCAGATACGCAGTATTTT	CATSDKADTQYF
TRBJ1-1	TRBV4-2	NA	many	TGTGCCAGCAGCCCCCCCGGACACCCTGAAGCTTTCTTT	CASSPPGHPEAFF
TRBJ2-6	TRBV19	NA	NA	TGTGCCAGTAAACGGGTTCTAGCAAACGTCCTGACTTTC	CASKRVLANVLTF
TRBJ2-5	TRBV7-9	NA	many	TGTGCCAGCAGCTTACCAGGACTCTCCAAAGAGACCCAGTACTTC	CASSLPGLSKETQYF
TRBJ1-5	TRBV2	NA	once	TGTACCAGCAGTCACGATCTCGAAACAGGGTATAGCAATCAGCCCCAGCATTTT	CTSSHDLETGYSNQPQHF
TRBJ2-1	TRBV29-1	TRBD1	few	TGCAGCGTTGATAGGACAGGGGGCAATGAGCAGTTCTTC	CSVDRTGGNEQFF
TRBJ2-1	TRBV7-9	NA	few	TGTGCCAGCAGCTTAGCGGGGGCCGTCAATAATGAGCAGTTCTTC	CASSLAGAVNNEQFF
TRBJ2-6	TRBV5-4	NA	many	TGTGCCAGCACTAGCCCCTTGGGGGCCAACGTCCTGACTTTC	CASTSPLGANVLTF
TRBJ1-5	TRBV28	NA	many	TGTGCCAGCATGGCAGGGCCGGGCAATCAGCCCCAGCATTTT	CASMAGPGNQPQHF
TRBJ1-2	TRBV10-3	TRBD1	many	TGTGCCATCAGCCTGACAGGGGGAAACTATGGCTACACCTTC	CAISLTGGNYGYTF